This passage covers 16 T cell receptor beta chains from one sample sequenced in a study of shared clonotypes between healthy human individuals. This table comes from immunoSEQ multiplex PCR, and its TCRdb copy is limited to in-frame clones, with some not included. Seen here are about 980,000 clones, over 75% observed once, and the top ten hold roughly 1.5%. Sequenced material: memory CD4+ T cells sorted from blood. Noted subset: CD45RA-negative fraction. These receptors all come from a man aged 18 to 30 in good health.

The genes are TRBV30 and TRBJ1-5; D is possibly TRBD1 (6 bases). The CDR3 runs 17 residues. Germline V lookup: CDR1 GTSNPN, CDR2 SVGIG (reference sequence). V lost 3 bases, J lost 0 bases, and 18 bases lay in between. The CDR3 nucleotides are TGTGCCTGGAGCGCCTGGGACACCTCAATTAGCAATCAGCCCCAGCATTTT. It translates to CAWSAWDTSISNQPQHF.

The chain combines TRBV11-3 with TRBJ1-5; D may be TRBD1 (6 bases). CDR1 is SGHNT, CDR2 YENEEA, per germline. CDR3 length: 17 amino acids. The V end lost 0 bases, the J end lost 3 bases, and 15 bases lay between the germline ends. This chain's CDR3 is CASSLENTGPHNQPQHF. Here the CDR3 DNA reads TGTGCCAGCAGCTTAGAAAATACAGGGCCGCACAATCAGCCCCAGCATTTT. The complete variable domain, with remaining parts taken from reference TRBV11-3 and TRBJ1-5, reads EAGVVQSPRYKIIEKKQPVAFWCNPISGHNTLYWYLQNLGQGPELLIRYENEEAVDDSQLPKDRFSAERLKGVDSTLKIQPAELGDSAVYLCASSLENTGPHNQPQHFGDGTRLSIL.

This clone was recorded a few times. J is TRBJ2-1 and V is TRBV7-6, with 10 positions matching TRBD2. The length of the CDR3 is 16 residues. Germline V gene data show CDR1 as SGHVS and CDR2 as FNYEAQ. Germline trimming cut 5 bases from V and 4 bases from J; bases unmatched to any gene: 8. This CDR3 is CASSATRTSGYNEQFF. The CDR3 coding sequence is TGTGCCAGCAGCGCGACCCGGACTAGCGGATACAATGAGCAGTTCTTC. The variable domain in full, completed from reference TRBV7-6 and TRBJ2-1, reads GAGVSQSPRYKVTKRGQDVALRCDPISGHVSLYWYRQALGQGPEFLTYFNYEAQQDKSGLPNDRFSAERPEGSISTLTIQRTEQRDSAMYRCASSATRTSGYNEQFFGPGTRLTVL.

The chain couples TRBV29-1 to TRBJ2-1; D possibly corresponds to TRBD2 (6 bases). Germline values: CDR1 SQVTM, CDR2 ANQGSEA. This CDR3 has 13 residues. The V gene lost 6 bases and the J gene lost 7 bases, with 16 bases spanning the gap. The CDR3, as DNA: TGCAGCGTGACCTTGACTAGTGAGAATGAGCAGTTCTTC. Protein: CSVTLTSENEQFF.

V gene TRBV2 combines with J gene TRBJ2-1; 10 positions match TRBD2. Unmatched junction bases numbered 9, after V lost 6 bases and J lost 7 bases. The germline V gene encodes CDR1 SNHLY and CDR2 FYNNEI. This CDR3 has 15 residues. The chain's CDR3 is CASSLSGGGWNEQFF. CDR3 coding DNA: TGTGCCAGCAGCCTCAGCGGGGGGGGCTGGAATGAGCAGTTCTTC.

The V gene is TRBV5-6, the J gene TRBJ2-3; 7 bases are a match to TRBD2. The CDR3 totals 16 residues. V was pared by 6 bases and J by 0 bases, with 10 bases of the junction left unmatched. The V gene's germline CDR1 is SGHDT and CDR2 YYEEEE. The CDR3 DNA reads as TGTGCCAGCACCGCTAGCGGACGAAAGAGCACAGATACGCAGTATTTT. Its protein is CASTASGRKSTDTQYF.

The rearrangement joins TRBV7-9 to TRBJ1-1; D uncertain. The CDR3 has 13 amino acids. Germline V CDR1 and CDR2: SEHNR, FQNEAQ (reference sequence). V was clipped by 6 bases and J by 1 base, with 9 bases between them. CDR3 in amino acids: CASSMTTNTEAFF. CDR3 in DNA: TGTGCCAGCAGTATGACAACGAACACTGAAGCTTTCTTT. The full variable domain, with the rest looked up from reference TRBV7-9 and TRBJ1-1, is DTGVSQNPRHKITKRGQNVTFRCDPISEHNRLYWYRQTLGQGPEFLTYFQNEAQLEKSRLLSDRFSAERPKGSFSTLEIQRTEQGDSAMYLCASSMTTNTEAFFGQGTRLTVV.

The chain carries TRBV7-8 and TRBJ2-6; tentatively, D is TRBD1 or TRBD2 (5 bases each). Germline loops: CDR1 SGHVS, CDR2 FQNEAQ. The V gene lost 6 bases and the J gene lost 2 bases, with 11 bases spanning the gap. This CDR3 is 15 amino acids long. CDR3 sequence: CASRVMGAGANVLTF. CDR3 nucleotides: TGTGCCAGCAGGGTCATGGGGGCTGGGGCCAACGTCCTGACTTTC.

This clone was observed a few times. The rearrangement links TRBV28 to TRBJ1-5; D is possibly TRBD1 (5 bases). Germline CDR1 and CDR2: MDHEN and SYDVKM. The CDR3 totals 13 residues. V was trimmed by 5 bases and J by 3 bases, leaving 8 bases between them. CDR3 coding DNA: TGTGCCAGCAGTACAGGCCCCAATCAGCCCCAGCATTTT. Encoded protein: CASSTGPNQPQHF.

The chain combines TRBV29-1 with TRBJ2-1, with 12 nucleotides matching TRBD2. J lost 8 bases, V lost 6 bases, and 5 bases had no gene match. The length of the CDR3 is 13 residues. In germline, CDR1 is SQVTM, CDR2 ANQGSEA. The CDR3 here is CSVLAGGPDEQFF. DNA of the CDR3: TGCAGCGTCCTAGCGGGAGGGCCCGATGAGCAGTTCTTC.

In its sample, this clone was seen a few times. The chain joins TRBV5-1 to TRBJ1-1; no clear D. Germline V lookup: CDR1 SGHRS, CDR2 YFSETQ. Trimming pared 0 bases from V and 4 bases from J, leaving 10 bases between. The CDR3 has 14 residues. The CDR3: CASSLGQFATEAFF. The DNA for the CDR3 is TGCGCCAGCAGCTTGGGGCAGTTTGCCACTGAAGCTTTCTTT.

The rearrangement links TRBV13 to TRBJ2-1; D call uncertain. This CDR3 region has 13 residues. The V gene lost 1 base and the J gene lost 1 base, with 2 bases spanning the gap. Germline CDR1 is PRHDT and CDR2 is FYEKMQ (reference sequence). DNA for the CDR3: TGTGCCAGCAGCTTAGAATCCTACAATGAGCAGTTCTTC. Protein product: CASSLESYNEQFF.

This chain uses TRBV27 with TRBJ1-1; 8 nucleotides align to TRBD1. This CDR3 has 14 amino acids. Germline trimming cut 0 bases from V and 8 bases from J; bases unmatched to any gene: 5. The germline CDR1 and CDR2 sequences are MNHEY and SMNVEV (reference sequence). The chain's CDR3 is CASSLSGDRGEAFF. The DNA for the CDR3 is TGTGCCAGCAGTTTATCCGGAGACAGGGGAGAAGCTTTCTTT.

The chain joins TRBV6-1 to TRBJ1-6, with D uncertain. The CDR3 extends over 19 amino acids. Germline assignment: CDR1 MNHNS and CDR2 SASEGT. Deletions cut 2 bases from V and 4 bases from J, with 21 bases between. CDR3 in amino acids: CASSERSSAGRTYNSPLHF. In DNA, the CDR3 is TGTGCCAGCAGTGAAAGGTCATCCGCAGGTAGAACGTATAATTCACCCCTCCACTTT.

The rearrangement links TRBV19 to TRBJ2-2; D is possibly TRBD1 (6 bases). V was trimmed by 4 bases and J by 4 bases, leaving 7 bases between them. The CDR3 totals 13 residues. CDR1 LNHDA and CDR2 SQIVND come from the germline V gene (reference sequence). This chain's CDR3 is CASSRGGTGELFF. The CDR3 DNA is TGTGCCAGTAGTAGAGGGGGCACCGGGGAGCTGTTTTTT.

The chain uses TRBV9 and TRBJ2-2; D possibly corresponds to TRBD1 (5 bases). From germline, CDR1 is SGDLS and CDR2 YYNGEE. CDR3 length: 15 residues. Trimming removed 0 bases at V and 4 bases at J, with 10 bases between. The CDR3 nucleotides are TGTGCCAGCAGCGTAGGTTCCCAGGGCACCGGGGAGCTGTTTTTT. This translates into CASSVGSQGTGELFF. Drawing the rest from reference TRBV9 and TRBJ2-2, the complete variable domain is DSGVTQTPKHLITATGQRVTLRCSPRSGDLSVYWYQQSLDQGLQFLIQYYNGEERAKGNILERFSAQQFPDLHSELNLSSLELGDSALYFCASSVGSQGTGELFFGEGSRLTVL.